A single sample gave rise to the 23 T cell receptor beta chains below, sequenced in a study of shared clonotypes between healthy human individuals. Libraries were prepared by immunoSEQ multiplex PCR; TCRdb keeps only in-frame clonotypes and omits some of them. The repertoire has about 1 million clones, 70% to 80% of them found once; the top ten carry approximately 1.5%. Sequencing was performed on memory CD4+ T cells sorted from blood. Subset indicated: CD45RA-negative fraction. The receptor source for this set is a man younger than 35 in good health.

This clone was seen once. It is likely a read error: a sequence one base away is far more abundant. The V call is TRBV4-2, the J call TRBJ1-5; TRBD1 matches 9 bases. The CDR3 length is 15 residues. Germline assignment: CDR1 LGHNA and CDR2 YNFKEQ. V was pared by 0 bases and J by 5 bases, with 2 bases of the junction left unmatched. Written as DNA, the CDR3 is TGTGCCAGCAGCCAAGAGGACAGGGGATATCAGCCCCAGCATTTT. Its protein is CASSQEDRGYQPQHF.

The V gene is TRBV18, the J gene TRBJ2-7; weak D call: TRBD1 (5 bases). The length of the CDR3 is 12 residues. Germline-derived CDR1 and CDR2 are KGHSH and LQKENI. V lost 2 bases to trimming and J lost 6 bases, with 8 bases between them. The CDR3 is CASSPDSFEQYF. For the CDR3, the DNA is TGTGCCAGCTCACCAGACAGCTTCGAGCAGTACTTC. The full variable domain, completed using reference TRBV18 and TRBJ2-7, is NAGVMQNPRHLVRRRGQEARLRCSPMKGHSHVYWYRQLPEEGLKFMVYLQKENIIDESGMPKERFSAEFPKEGPSILRIQQVVRGDSAAYFCASSPDSFEQYFGPGTRLTVT.

The chain links TRBV7-2 to TRBJ1-6; D gene uncertain. Trimming cost V 0 bases and J 0 bases, with 6 bases left between them. The V gene's germline CDR1 is SGHTA and CDR2 FQGNSA. The CDR3 is 16 residues long. The CDR3 sequence is CASSLAATSYNSPLHF. In nucleotides, the CDR3 is TGTGCCAGCAGCTTAGCGGCCACCTCCTATAATTCACCCCTCCACTTT. Looking up the rest from reference TRBV7-2 and TRBJ1-6 gives the full variable domain: GAGVSQSPSNKVTEKGKDVELRCDPISGHTALYWYRQSLGQGLEFLIYFQGNSAPDKSGLPSDRFSAERTGGSVSTLTIQRTQQEDSAVYLCASSLAATSYNSPLHFGNGTRLTVT.

This clone was seen only a few times. This chain joins TRBV6-6 and TRBJ2-7; D might be TRBD2 (6 bases). The V end was cut by 9 bases, the J end by 3 bases, with 21 bases between. Germline lookup yields CDR1 MNHNY and CDR2 SVGAGI (reference sequence). The CDR3 consists of 15 residues. The CDR3 protein is CASRRGGGNHYEQYF. CDR3 sequence (DNA): TGTGCCAGTAGGAGGGGTGGCGGGAATCACTACGAGCAGTACTTC.

The gene calls are TRBV7-8 and TRBJ1-2; D is perhaps TRBD1 (5 bases). V was trimmed by 5 bases and J by 6 bases, leaving 7 bases between them. The CDR3 sequence is 11 residues long. The germline V gene has CDR1 SGHVS and CDR2 FQNEAQ. The CDR3 sequence is CASSQGDGYTF. The CDR3 coding sequence is TGTGCCAGCAGCCAGGGTGATGGCTACACCTTC.

The chain joins TRBV5-1 to TRBJ1-1; 7 bases align to TRBD1. Germline CDR1 reads SGHRS; CDR2 reads YFSETQ. The V gene end was trimmed by 5 bases and the J gene end by 2 bases; junction bases not matched to a gene: 9. The CDR3 length is 15 residues. In nucleotides, the CDR3 is TGCGCCAGCAGGAGACTACAGGGGTCAAACACTGAAGCTTTCTTT. Its translation: CASRRLQGSNTEAFF.

The genes are TRBV6-1 and TRBJ1-6; the D gene is possibly TRBD1 (6 bases). Germline V gene sequence: CDR1 MNHNS, CDR2 SASEGT. The V end was cut by 5 bases, the J end by 0 bases, with 8 bases between. This CDR3 has 15 residues. The CDR3 protein is CASSPQGSYNSPLHF. The CDR3 nucleotides are TGTGCCAGCAGTCCACAGGGCTCCTATAATTCACCCCTCCACTTT.

The chain carries TRBV2 and TRBJ2-2; D may be TRBD1 (5 bases). Germline values: CDR1 SNHLY, CDR2 FYNNEI. V shed 6 bases and J shed 7 bases, with 15 bases lying between them. The CDR3 extends over 14 amino acids. The CDR3 coding sequence is TGTGCCAGCAGGTTTCAGGGTAGTAACGGGGAGCTGTTTTTT. It codes for CASRFQGSNGELFF.

The J gene is TRBJ2-7, the V gene TRBV5-4; 7 nucleotides line up with TRBD1. Germline trimming cut 4 bases from V and 5 bases from J; bases unmatched to any gene: 9. The germline gives CDR1 SGHNT, CDR2 YYREEE (reference sequence). The CDR3 is 14 residues long. The CDR3 DNA reads as TGTGCCAGCAGCGCCGACAGGGTGTCCAACGAGCAGTACTTC. This translates into CASSADRVSNEQYF.

This clone was counted once. The rearrangement uses TRBV5-1 and TRBJ1-4, with TRBD1 matching over 7 bases. Germline V gene lookup returns CDR1 SGHRS and CDR2 YFSETQ. V was pared by 7 bases and J by 3 bases, with 6 bases of the junction left unmatched. This CDR3 has 14 residues. The CDR3 here is CASAVRGSNEKLFF. DNA for the CDR3: TGCGCCAGCGCCGTCAGGGGGTCTAATGAAAAACTGTTTTTT.

This chain uses TRBV5-1 with TRBJ1-2; 7 nucleotides line up with TRBD1. This CDR3 region has 14 residues. J gave up 5 bases and V 5 bases, and 9 bases lay outside the gene matches. Germline CDR1 and CDR2: SGHRS and YFSETQ. The CDR3 DNA follows: TGCGCCAGCAGGGGGAGGGACAGACCTTATGGCTACACCTTC. It specifies CASRGRDRPYGYTF.

CDR3 region: CASSLGTLYEQYF. DNA of the CDR3: TGTGCCAGCAGCTTAGGGACACTTTACGAGCAGTACTTC. V and J are TRBV7-9 and TRBJ2-7, with D perhaps matching TRBD1 (5 bases). The CDR3 has 13 amino acids. CDR1 is SEHNR, CDR2 FQNEAQ, per germline (reference sequence). V dropped 1 base and J dropped 4 bases, with 8 bases sitting between them.

Details on this clone: In the same sample, other DNA sequences code for this CDR3. The chain is built from TRBV6-5 and TRBJ2-3; TRBD1 matches 9 bases. There are 15 residues in the CDR3. V was pared by 2 bases and J by 3 bases, with 3 bases of the junction left unmatched. Per the germline V gene, CDR1 is MNHEY and CDR2 is SVGAGI. The CDR3, as DNA: TGTGCCAGCAGTTACGGGGGACAGGGAACAGATACGCAGTATTTT. Translating it yields CASSYGGQGTDTQYF.

V gene TRBV7-9 combines with J gene TRBJ1-1; D gene uncertain. CDR1 SEHNR and CDR2 FQNEAQ come from the germline V gene (reference sequence). V was cut by 1 base and J by 1 base, with 7 bases left in between. The CDR3 covers 14 residues. Here the CDR3 DNA reads TGTGCCAGCAGCTTAGGGGTCACGAACACTGAAGCTTTCTTT. Translation gives CASSLGVTNTEAFF.

The chain combines TRBV5-4 with TRBJ1-3; D is undetermined. This CDR3 region has 16 residues. CDR1 SGHNT and CDR2 YYREEE come from the germline V gene (reference sequence). Trimming took 4 bases from V and 1 from J, leaving 15 bases between them. In nucleotides, the CDR3 is TGTGCCAGCAGCCCGGGGTCCTCGGGTTCTGGAAACACCATATATTTT. Translation gives CASSPGSSGSGNTIYF.

This rearrangement joins TRBV5-6 to TRBJ1-5; D is unclear. This CDR3 region has 12 residues. V was cut by 3 bases and J by 5 bases, with 6 bases left in between. The germline CDR1 and CDR2 sequences are SGHDT and YYEEEE. CDR3 coding DNA: TGTGCCAGCAGCTCGCCGGATCAGCCCCAGCATTTT. It is translated as CASSSPDQPQHF.

This clone has just a few counts. The chain has TRBV7-9 and TRBJ1-1; the D gene is possibly TRBD1 (5 bases). V lost 0 bases to trimming and J lost 2 bases, with 7 bases between them. CDR1 SEHNR and CDR2 FQNEAQ come from the germline V gene (reference sequence). The CDR3 sequence is 14 residues long. The CDR3 DNA follows: TGTGCCAGCAGCTTAGCGACAGAAAACACTGAAGCTTTCTTT. Its translation is CASSLATENTEAFF.

This clone occurred once. This chain uses TRBV4-3 with TRBJ2-7; 9 nucleotides align to TRBD2. The V gene end was trimmed by 0 bases and the J gene end by 0 bases; junction bases not matched to a gene: 15. The length of the CDR3 is 20 residues. Germline CDR1 and CDR2: LGHNA and YSLEER. The DNA for the CDR3 is TGCGCCAGCAGCCAAGATATTGCTAGCGGGGCCAACCCATCCTCCTACGAGCAGTACTTC. Protein product: CASSQDIASGANPSSYEQYF.

This chain links TRBV30 with TRBJ2-7; weak D call: TRBD1 (6 bases). The V gene lost 8 bases and the J gene lost 3 bases, with 17 bases spanning the gap. Germline CDR1 reads GTSNPN; CDR2 reads SVGIG (reference sequence). There are 13 residues in the CDR3. The CDR3 reads CAGGGSTSYEQYF. The CDR3, as DNA: TGTGCCGGTGGGGGCTCGACCAGCTACGAGCAGTACTTC.

V usage is TRBV18 and J usage is TRBJ1-1; no firm D call. Trimming shortened V by 6 bases and J by 6 bases, and 14 bases separated the two germline ends. Germline V gives CDR1 KGHSH, CDR2 LQKENI. This CDR3 comprises 13 residues. CDR3 nucleotide sequence: TGTGCCAGCTCTGCGGACGGATTCCCTGAAGCTTTCTTT. This gives the protein CASSADGFPEAFF.

The chain employs TRBV2 and TRBJ1-2; D is possibly TRBD1 (6 bases). The germline V gene encodes CDR1 SNHLY and CDR2 FYNNEI. The CDR3 length is 15 residues. The V end was cut by 6 bases, the J end by 4 bases, with 18 bases between. The CDR3 DNA is TGTGCCAGCAGCGGGGGGACAACCGGGTCCTATGGCTACACCTTC. This sequence encodes CASSGGTTGSYGYTF.

This clone appeared once. The V gene is TRBV6-1, the J gene TRBJ2-5; 10 bases line up with TRBD2. Germline-derived CDR1 and CDR2 are MNHNS and SASEGT. V dropped 4 bases and J dropped 4; count of bases not matched to a gene: 3. This CDR3 is 14 amino acids long. CDR3 protein: CASSVAGGGETQYF. CDR3 nucleotide sequence: TGTGCCAGCAGTGTAGCGGGGGGAGGAGAGACCCAGTACTTC.

This clone was seen only a few times. CDR3 nucleotide sequence: TGCGCCAGCAGCCAATCGGGACAGGGTGACGAGCAGTACTTC. Translated: CASSQSGQGDEQYF. J is TRBJ2-7 and V is TRBV5-1; 9 bases line up with TRBD1. Germline values: CDR1 SGHRS, CDR2 YFSETQ. The CDR3 spans 14 residues. Trimming at V came to 4 bases and at J to 5 bases, leaving 7 bases not matched to a gene.